The rows below give T cell receptor beta chains drawn from one sample of a study of long-term antiretroviral therapy in people with HIV. Produced via immunoSEQ multiplex PCR; TCRdb's table is partial and in-frame only. The table has 30,000 to 40,000 clones, 87% seen once. Sequenced material: unsorted PBMCs, taken 1.1 years after starting antiretroviral therapy. These receptors were collected from a man in his late teens or twenties with HIV. CDR3s include the opening cysteine and the closing phenylalanine or tryptophan. D genes are given only for firm matches. Only part of the rows carry a size: once, few, many, or a class if the clone is expanded.

j_call: TRBJ2-1
v_call: TRBV28
clone_size: NA
d_call: TRBD1
cdr3_aa: CASSLLDRGHNEQFF
cdr3_nt: TGTGCCAGCAGTTTATTGGACAGGGGCCACAATGAGCAGTTCTTC

j_call: TRBJ2-5
v_call: TRBV7-9
clone_size: once
d_call: TRBD1
cdr3_aa: CASSLGAGTGGQETQYF
cdr3_nt: TGTGCCAGCAGCTTAGGAGCCGGGACAGGGGGCCAAGAGACCCAGTACTTC

j_call: TRBJ2-7
v_call: TRBV18
clone_size: NA
d_call: NA
cdr3_aa: CASSLSDASSYEQYF
cdr3_nt: TGTGCCAGCTCACTCTCGGACGCGAGCTCCTACGAGCAGTACTTC

j_call: TRBJ1-6
v_call: TRBV5-6
clone_size: NA
d_call: NA
cdr3_aa: CASSLFRESSYNSPLHF
cdr3_nt: TGTGCCAGCAGCCTCTTCCGGGAAAGCTCCTATAATTCACCCCTCCACTTT

j_call: TRBJ2-7
v_call: TRBV6-5
clone_size: NA
d_call: NA
cdr3_aa: CASSSERDRGYEQYF
cdr3_nt: TGTGCCAGCAGTTCCGAACGGGACCGGGGGTACGAGCAGTACTTC

j_call: TRBJ1-4
v_call: TRBV25-1
clone_size: NA
d_call: NA
cdr3_aa: CASSESGDATNEKLFF
cdr3_nt: TGTGCCAGCAGTGAGTCGGGGGACGCAACTAATGAAAAACTGTTTTTT

j_call: TRBJ2-1
v_call: TRBV5-3
clone_size: NA
d_call: TRBD2
cdr3_aa: CATKLGLTSGGVDNEQFF
cdr3_nt: TGTGCCACCAAGCTTGGGTTAACTAGCGGGGGGGTAGACAATGAGCAGTTCTTC

j_call: TRBJ1-3
v_call: TRBV5-1
clone_size: NA
d_call: NA
cdr3_aa: CASSALTGLSGNTIYF
cdr3_nt: TGCGCCAGCAGCGCCTTGACAGGCCTCTCTGGAAACACCATATATTTT

j_call: TRBJ2-2
v_call: TRBV2
clone_size: NA
d_call: TRBD2
cdr3_aa: CASSDRGRVGTGELFF
cdr3_nt: TGTGCCAGCAGTGACCGAGGGAGGGTCGGCACCGGGGAGCTGTTTTTT

j_call: TRBJ1-1
v_call: TRBV18
clone_size: NA
d_call: TRBD1
cdr3_aa: CASSQNRGTEAFF
cdr3_nt: TGTGCCAGCTCCCAAAACAGGGGCACTGAAGCTTTCTTT

j_call: TRBJ2-2
v_call: TRBV5-6
clone_size: NA
d_call: NA
cdr3_aa: CASSLPGGNTGELFF
cdr3_nt: TGTGCCAGCAGCCTCCCCGGGGGGAACACCGGGGAGCTGTTTTTT

j_call: TRBJ1-1
v_call: TRBV4-2
clone_size: few
d_call: NA
cdr3_aa: CASSVSTEAFF
cdr3_nt: TGTGCCAGCAGCGTGAGCACTGAAGCTTTCTTT

j_call: TRBJ2-7
v_call: TRBV6-5
clone_size: NA
d_call: NA
cdr3_aa: CASSYSTGAIYEQYF
cdr3_nt: TGTGCCAGCAGTTACTCGACGGGGGCAATATACGAGCAGTACTTC

j_call: TRBJ2-5
v_call: TRBV6-5
clone_size: NA
d_call: TRBD2
cdr3_aa: CASSYSGAGGPETQYF
cdr3_nt: TGTGCCAGCAGTTACTCGGGCGCGGGAGGGCCGGAGACCCAGTACTTC

j_call: TRBJ2-1
v_call: TRBV9
clone_size: NA
d_call: NA
cdr3_aa: CASSVGHEQFF
cdr3_nt: TGTGCCAGCAGCGTAGGCCATGAGCAGTTCTTC

j_call: TRBJ1-1
v_call: TRBV7-3
clone_size: once
d_call: NA
cdr3_aa: CASSLNLGTNTEAFF
cdr3_nt: TGTGCCAGCAGCTTAAACCTGGGGACCAACACTGAAGCTTTCTTT

j_call: TRBJ2-7
v_call: TRBV6-5
clone_size: few
d_call: NA
cdr3_aa: CASSYSGIPYEQYF
cdr3_nt: TGTGCCAGCAGTTACTCCGGGATCCCCTACGAGCAGTACTTC

j_call: TRBJ2-7
v_call: TRBV29-1
clone_size: NA
d_call: NA
cdr3_aa: CSVEGPAWGIGYEQYF
cdr3_nt: TGCAGCGTTGAAGGCCCGGCGTGGGGAATCGGTTACGAGCAGTACTTC

j_call: TRBJ2-7
v_call: TRBV6-1
clone_size: NA
d_call: TRBD2
cdr3_aa: CASRTERGSYEQYF
cdr3_nt: TGTGCCAGCAGAACCGAGCGGGGCTCCTACGAGCAGTACTTC

j_call: TRBJ1-2
v_call: TRBV7-2
clone_size: NA
d_call: NA
cdr3_aa: CASSSYRVNYGYTF
cdr3_nt: TGTGCCAGCAGCTCCTACAGGGTTAACTATGGCTACACCTTC

j_call: TRBJ2-3
v_call: TRBV5-5
clone_size: NA
d_call: TRBD1
cdr3_aa: CASSRDRGTDTQYF
cdr3_nt: TGTGCCAGCAGCCGTGACAGGGGTACAGATACGCAGTATTTT

j_call: TRBJ2-1
v_call: TRBV4-3
clone_size: NA
d_call: TRBD1
cdr3_aa: CASSPGQVASYEQFF
cdr3_nt: TGCGCCAGCAGCCCGGGACAGGTAGCATCGTATGAGCAGTTCTTC

j_call: TRBJ1-2
v_call: TRBV5-6
clone_size: NA
d_call: NA
cdr3_aa: CASSTGTENGYTF
cdr3_nt: TGTGCCAGCAGCACAGGTACGGAGAATGGCTACACCTTC

j_call: TRBJ2-1
v_call: TRBV9
clone_size: NA
d_call: NA
cdr3_aa: CASSVTPKIDEQFF
cdr3_nt: TGTGCCAGCAGCGTGACCCCTAAAATCGATGAGCAGTTCTTC